Below, 12 T cell receptor beta chains from the same sample are listed, as sequenced in a study of tumor and adjacent non-tumor tissue in lung cancer. The library came from three nested PCR rounds adapted from ARM-PCR protocols. TCRdb recomputed calls from the multiplex PCR reads with MiXCR, one row per CDR3 protein. The top ten hold 15% to 20% of the sample, which has 100,000 or so distinct CDR3 sequences, about 62% seen once. The template was RNA from unsorted bulk tissue. This non-tumor lung sample came from over 3 cm beyond the tumor edge. Sequenced material: distant non-tumor lung tissue. The receptors come from a man aged 25-45 years with non-small cell lung cancer.

Concerning this clonotype itself: The junction departs from germline at one end; a sequencing error may be responsible. The chain combines TRBV4-1 with TRBJ2-5, with TRBD2 matching 12 bases. Per the germline V gene, CDR1 is MGHRA and CDR2 is YSYEKL. The CDR3 spans 20 residues. The CDR3 bases are TGCGCCGGCAGCCAACAGGCGCCTAGCGGGAGGGTTAGTGGCTGGGAGACTCAGTACTTC. Its translation: CAGSQQAPSGRVSGWETQYF.

As to this clonotype: One base away lies a much larger clone, so this may be a sequencing read error. Written as DNA, the CDR3 is TGCAGTGCTAACCCTCGGACGAGGACGAACACTGAAGCTTTCTTT. Its protein is CSANPRTRTNTEAFF. This chain joins TRBV20-1 and TRBJ1-1, with unresolved D. Germline lookup yields CDR1 DFQATT and CDR2 SNEGSKA (reference sequence). Trimming shortened V by 4 bases and J by 1 base, and 16 bases separated the two germline ends. The CDR3 sequence is 15 residues long.

A note on this clonotype: The junction differs from germline at one of its ends, possibly a read error. The rearrangement joins TRBV20-1 to TRBJ2-7; TRBD2 matches at 9 bases. This CDR3 has 13 residues. Germline CDR1 reads DFQATT; CDR2 reads SNEGSKA (reference sequence). CDR3 loop: CNARASGVYEQYF. The CDR3 region has the DNA TGCAATGCTAGAGCTAGCGGGGTGTACGAGCAGTATTTC.

With respect to this clonotype: Given the absence of the conserved phenylalanine or tryptophan at the CDR3 end, a read error is likely. The CDR3, as DNA: TGTGCCAGCAGTCCAGGCTCCACCGGGGAGCTGTTTTAT. It is translated as CASSPGSTGELFY. This chain connects TRBV6-4 to TRBJ2-2; D unresolved. V lost 5 bases to trimming and J lost 4 bases, with 8 bases between them. The CDR3 consists of 13 residues. Germline V CDR1 and CDR2: MRHNA, SNTAGT.

Notes on this clonotype: A read error may be the cause here, since a much bigger clone is one base away. The chain employs TRBV6-1 and TRBJ1-5; D remains ambiguous. CDR3 size: 11 residues. The germline gives CDR1 MNHNS, CDR2 SASEGT. The CDR3: CASSPGKPHHF. The CDR3 DNA is TGTGCCAGCTCTCCCGGGAAGCCCCATCATTTT.

On this clonotype itself: A much larger clone differs by one base, so this may be a read error. The chain has TRBV6-2 or TRBV6-3 and TRBJ2-7, with 7 bases matching TRBD1. Germline V gene lookup returns CDR1 MNHEY and CDR2 SVGEGT. The CDR3 runs 17 residues. V shed 3 bases, J shed 5 bases, and the junction held 16 bases outside the gene matches. CDR3: CASSYPSNRGMRDEQYF. CDR3 sequence (DNA): TGTGCCAGCAGTTATCCCTCCAACAGGGGCATGAGGGACGAGCAGTACTTC.

To note about this clonotype: A much larger clone lies one base from this, so it may be a read error. The chain uses TRBV20-1 and TRBJ2-4, with D maybe TRBD1 (6 bases). This CDR3 contains 17 residues. In germline, CDR1 is DFQATT, CDR2 SNEGSKA (reference sequence). DNA for the CDR3: TGCAATGCTAGAGATGGTACAGGGTTCCTAGCCAAAAACATTCAGTACTTC. Its translation: CNARDGTGFLAKNIQYF.

Details on this clonotype: Here the CDR3 omits its conserved ending phenylalanine or tryptophan, so a read error is the likely source. The chain has TRBV12-3 or TRBV12-4 and TRBJ1-5; D remains unclear. Trimming took off 4 bases at V and 0 bases at J, with 7 bases between the two ends. This CDR3 has 14 residues. CDR3 in amino acids: CASSSIGSNQPQHL. CDR3 in DNA: TGTGCCAGCAGTTCAATTGGTAGCAATCAGCCCCAGCATCTT.

Comment on this clonotype: The junction shows a germline mismatch at one end, possibly a read error. V usage is TRBV20-1 and J usage is TRBJ2-7, with D possibly TRBD2 on 7 matching bases. The CDR3 has 16 residues. CDR1 and CDR2 from the germline V gene are DFQATT and SNEGSKA (reference sequence). CDR3 loop: CCARDQWRGGTYGQYF. CDR3 nucleotides: TGCTGTGCTAGAGATCAGTGGAGGGGGGGGACCTACGGGCAGTACTTC.

This clonotype was recorded at least ten times. The V call is TRBV4-2, the J call TRBJ2-7, with 8 bases fitting TRBD1. V lost 1 base, J lost 6 bases, and 11 bases stayed unmatched. CDR3 length equals 16 residues. From germline, CDR1 is LGHNA and CDR2 YNFKEQ. This CDR3 is CASSQGSLTTGGEQYF. The CDR3 coding sequence is TGTGCCAGCAGCCAAGGATCCCTCACCACAGGGGGCGAGCAGTACTTC.

In the case of this clonotype: This CDR3 is missing its conserved last phenylalanine or tryptophan, likely due to a read error. It is unclear where the CDR3 begins or ends on the DNA, so no DNA is shown, and the CDR3 is as TCRdb lists it. The chain uses TRBV5-4 and TRBJ1-2; the table's D call TRBD1 went unverified against the DNA. Germline V gene lookup returns CDR1 SGHNT and CDR2 YYREEE (reference sequence). 14 amino acids form the CDR3, both terminal residues included. CDR3 region: CASSLGVGGYGHTS.

This clonotype was detected only a few times. A much bigger clone sits one base away, suggesting this may be a read error. Without the conserved terminal phenylalanine or tryptophan, this CDR3 likely stems from a read error. V gene TRBV13 combines with J gene TRBJ2-1, with 11 bases lining up with TRBD2. The CDR3 consists of 15 residues. The V gene's germline CDR1 is PRHDT and CDR2 FYEKMQ (reference sequence). The V and J ends lost 4 bases and 5 bases, in that order; junction bases with no gene match: 4. CDR3 residues: CASSSPSGGNNEQFL. CDR3 DNA: TGTGCCAGCAGCTCCCCTAGCGGGGGGAACAATGAGCAGTTCTTA.